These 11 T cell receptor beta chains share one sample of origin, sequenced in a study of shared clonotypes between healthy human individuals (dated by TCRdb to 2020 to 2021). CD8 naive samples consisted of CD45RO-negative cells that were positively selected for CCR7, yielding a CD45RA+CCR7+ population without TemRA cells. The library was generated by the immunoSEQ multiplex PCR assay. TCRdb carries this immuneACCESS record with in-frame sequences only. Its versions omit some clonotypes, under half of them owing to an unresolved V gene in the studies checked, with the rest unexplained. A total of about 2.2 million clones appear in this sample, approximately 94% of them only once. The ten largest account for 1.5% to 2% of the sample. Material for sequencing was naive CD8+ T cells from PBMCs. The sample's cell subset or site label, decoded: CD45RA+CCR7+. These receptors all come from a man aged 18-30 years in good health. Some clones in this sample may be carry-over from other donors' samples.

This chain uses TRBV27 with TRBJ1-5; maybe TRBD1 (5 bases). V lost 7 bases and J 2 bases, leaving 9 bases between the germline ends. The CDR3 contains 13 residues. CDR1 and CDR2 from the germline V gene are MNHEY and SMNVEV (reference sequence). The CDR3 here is CASTGGRNQPQHF. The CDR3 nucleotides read TGTGCCAGCACCGGGGGACGCAATCAGCCCCAGCATTTT.

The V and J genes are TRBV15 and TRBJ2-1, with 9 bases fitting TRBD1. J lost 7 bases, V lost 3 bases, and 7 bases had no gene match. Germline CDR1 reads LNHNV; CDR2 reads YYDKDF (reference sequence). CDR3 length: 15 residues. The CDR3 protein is CATSSPGQGVNEQFF. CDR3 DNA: TGTGCCACCAGCAGCCCGGGACAGGGAGTTAATGAGCAGTTCTTC.

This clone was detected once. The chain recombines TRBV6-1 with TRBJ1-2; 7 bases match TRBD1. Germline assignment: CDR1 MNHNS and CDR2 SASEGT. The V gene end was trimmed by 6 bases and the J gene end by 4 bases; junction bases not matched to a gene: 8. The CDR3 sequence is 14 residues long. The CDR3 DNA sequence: TGTGCCAGCAGACGACAGGGCGGGATCTATGGCTACACCTTC. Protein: CASRRQGGIYGYTF.

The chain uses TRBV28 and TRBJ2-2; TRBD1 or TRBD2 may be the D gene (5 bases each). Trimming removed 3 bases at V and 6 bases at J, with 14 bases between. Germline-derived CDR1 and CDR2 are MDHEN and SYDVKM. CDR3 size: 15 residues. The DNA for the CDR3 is TGTGCCAGCAGTTTTTGGGTGCGAGGGGCCGGGGAGCTGTTTTTT. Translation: CASSFWVRGAGELFF.

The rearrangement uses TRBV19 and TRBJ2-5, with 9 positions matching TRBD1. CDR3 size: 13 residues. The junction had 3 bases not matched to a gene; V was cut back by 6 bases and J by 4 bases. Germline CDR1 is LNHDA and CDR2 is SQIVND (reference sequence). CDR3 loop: CASSPDRGETQYF. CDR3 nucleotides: TGTGCCAGTAGCCCGGACAGGGGAGAGACCCAGTACTTC.

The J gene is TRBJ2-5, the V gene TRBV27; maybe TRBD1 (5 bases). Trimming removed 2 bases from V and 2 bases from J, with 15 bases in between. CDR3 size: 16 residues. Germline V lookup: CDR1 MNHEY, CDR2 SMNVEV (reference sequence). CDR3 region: CASSLGAGYIQETQYF. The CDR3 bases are TGTGCCAGCAGTTTAGGGGCAGGGTATATTCAAGAGACCCAGTACTTC.

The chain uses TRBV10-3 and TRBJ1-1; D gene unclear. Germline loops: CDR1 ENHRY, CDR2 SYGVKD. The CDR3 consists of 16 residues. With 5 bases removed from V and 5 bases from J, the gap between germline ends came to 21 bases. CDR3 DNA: TGTGCCATCAGTCGGCCAGGAACCTTGGGCCGGACTGAAGCTTTCTTT. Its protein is CAISRPGTLGRTEAFF.

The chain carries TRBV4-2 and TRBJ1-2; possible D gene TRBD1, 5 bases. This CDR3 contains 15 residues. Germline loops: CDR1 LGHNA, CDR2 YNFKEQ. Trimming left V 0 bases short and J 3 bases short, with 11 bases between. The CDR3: CASSQDLGTDYGYTF. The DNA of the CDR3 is TGTGCCAGCAGCCAAGATTTAGGGACGGACTATGGCTACACCTTC.

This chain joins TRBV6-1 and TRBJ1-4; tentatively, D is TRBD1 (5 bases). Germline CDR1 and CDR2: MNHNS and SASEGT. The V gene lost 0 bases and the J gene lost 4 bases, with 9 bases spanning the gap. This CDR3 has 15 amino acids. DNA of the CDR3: TGTGCCAGCAGTGAAGCCCCGGGGGATAATGAAAAACTGTTTTTT. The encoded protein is CASSEAPGDNEKLFF.

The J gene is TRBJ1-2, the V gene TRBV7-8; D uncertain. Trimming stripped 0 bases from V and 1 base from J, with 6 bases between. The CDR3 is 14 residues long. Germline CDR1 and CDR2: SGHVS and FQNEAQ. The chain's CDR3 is CASSLAGYNYGYTF. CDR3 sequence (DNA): TGTGCCAGCAGCTTAGCCGGCTATAACTATGGCTACACCTTC.

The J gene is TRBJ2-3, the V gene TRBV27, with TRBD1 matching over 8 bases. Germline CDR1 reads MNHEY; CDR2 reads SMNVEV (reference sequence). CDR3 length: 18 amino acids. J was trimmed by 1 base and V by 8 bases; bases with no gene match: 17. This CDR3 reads CASPHGQGNLGGTDTQYF. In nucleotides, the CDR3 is TGTGCCAGCCCCCACGGACAGGGAAATTTAGGAGGCACAGATACGCAGTATTTT.